What follows describes a single T cell receptor beta chain. The sample holds many counts of this clonotype. Its target antigen remains unknown. Base quality data are lacking; no much larger clone is found one base away. This record belongs to a study of T-cell reconstitution after alpha-beta-depleted transplantation in children (dated by TCRdb to 2016 to 2017). General notes on the study: T-cell immune reconstitution after TCRalphabeta/CD19-depleted allogeneic hematopoietic cell transplantation in children was quantitatively tracked in the study by means of TCR repertoire profiling. Here is what the overall study found, with its caveats: In some patients, high TCRbeta diversity at day 60 was attributed to recipient T cells and intrathymic progenitors that had survived conditioning. Apparently early alphabetaT-cell count recovery about two months after transplant reportedly relied on only several hundred rapidly expanded clones derived from non-depleted graft cells. Over the following months the frequencies of hyperexpanded clones went down, and after one year T-cell counts and TCRbeta diversity were mostly credited to newly produced T cells.

The label giving this sample's time point can be read as: day 60 (about 2 months) after transplantation. This sample's treatment or condition label indicates: allogeneic hematopoietic cell transplantation with graft depleted of TCRalphabeta T cells and CD19 B cells. The children who served as transplant recipients had been given grafts of TCRalphabeta/CD19-depleted allogeneic hematopoietic cells. Libraries were prepared through PCR. The reads were generated on an Illumina HiSeq 2500. TCR library preparation used molecular barcoding, with unique molecular identifiers applied to normalize quantification of the TCRbeta repertoire. TCRdb redid the processing of the public reads, applying fastp at Q25 and MiXCR, and retained in-frame beta chains. Each record represents a unique CDR3 protein, reported with the most common genes and DNA among its rows. In all, the sample holds roughly 100,000 distinct CDR3 sequences, and 4.5% to 7.5% of those were seen once. The ten largest clones add up to about 6% of the sample.

V is cut by 5 bases and J by 12 bases, and the space between the germline ends is 11 bases. The CDR3, from cysteine to phenylalanine, totals 11 residues. Only the CDR3 DNA stays, 33 bases, in frame from base 1. The germline V gene sets CDR1 to SGHVS and CDR2 to FQNEAQ. The chain links TRBV7-8 with TRBJ2-1; the D gene cannot be resolved reliably. Source: PBMCs, mostly from graft donor cells, taken 60 days after TCRalphabeta/CD19-depleted stem cell transplant. The clonotype comes from a female patient between 2 and 15 years old who had a stem cell transplant for Fanconi anemia, so the T cells may come from the graft donor. Here the CDR3 is given as CASSPALGQFF. The DNA sequence is as follows: TGTGCCAGCAGCCCAGCCCTGGGGCAGTTCTTC.